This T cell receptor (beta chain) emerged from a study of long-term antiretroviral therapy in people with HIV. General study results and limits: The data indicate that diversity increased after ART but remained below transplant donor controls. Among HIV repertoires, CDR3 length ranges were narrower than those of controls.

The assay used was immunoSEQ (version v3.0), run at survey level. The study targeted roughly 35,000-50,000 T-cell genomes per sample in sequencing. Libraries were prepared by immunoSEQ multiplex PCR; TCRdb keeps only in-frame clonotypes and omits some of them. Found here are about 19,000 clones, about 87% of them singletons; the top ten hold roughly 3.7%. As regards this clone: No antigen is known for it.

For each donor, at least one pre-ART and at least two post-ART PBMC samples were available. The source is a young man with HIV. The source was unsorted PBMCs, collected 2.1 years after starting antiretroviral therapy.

The CDR3 is CASTDLGGNTEAFF. The DNA for the CDR3 is TGTGCCAGCACCGATCTGGGGGGTAACACTGAAGCTTTCTTT. The chain has TRBV6-1 and TRBJ1-1, with a possible D match to TRBD1 (5 bases). V gave up 7 bases and J gave up 2 bases, with 14 bases separating them. CDR1 MNHNS and CDR2 SASEGT come from the germline V gene. There are 14 residues in the CDR3.